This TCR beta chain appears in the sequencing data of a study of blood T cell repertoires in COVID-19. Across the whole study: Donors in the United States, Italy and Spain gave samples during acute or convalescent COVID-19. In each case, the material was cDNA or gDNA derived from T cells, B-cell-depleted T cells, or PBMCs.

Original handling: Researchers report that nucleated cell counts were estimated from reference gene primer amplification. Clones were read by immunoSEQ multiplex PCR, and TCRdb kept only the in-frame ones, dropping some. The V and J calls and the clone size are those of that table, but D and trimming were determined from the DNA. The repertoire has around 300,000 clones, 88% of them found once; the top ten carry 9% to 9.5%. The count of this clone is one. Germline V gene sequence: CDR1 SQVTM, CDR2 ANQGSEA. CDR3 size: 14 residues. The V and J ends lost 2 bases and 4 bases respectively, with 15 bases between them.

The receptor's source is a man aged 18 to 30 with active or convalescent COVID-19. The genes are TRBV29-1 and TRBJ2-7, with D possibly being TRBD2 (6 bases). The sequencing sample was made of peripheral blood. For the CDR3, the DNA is TGCAGCGTTGAACTACCCGGGACTCAATACGAGCAGTACTTC. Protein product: CSVELPGTQYEQYF.